This T cell receptor beta chain was sequenced during a study of blood T cell repertoires in COVID-19. Study overall: There were acute and convalescent COVID-19 samples, and they came from the United States, Italy and Spain. PBMCs, B-cell-depleted T cells, or T cells were the source of the cDNA or gDNA that made up the material.

The germline V gene has CDR1 LNHDA and CDR2 SQIVND (reference sequence). The CDR3 spans 15 residues. V shed 6 bases, J shed 3 bases, and the junction held 10 bases outside the gene matches. Original processing methods: Counts of nucleated cells, estimated from reference gene primer amplification, were obtained. Clones were read by immunoSEQ multiplex PCR, and TCRdb kept only the in-frame ones, dropping some. V and J calls and clone size follow that table, whereas D and trimming were derived from the DNA. The sample has about 260,000 clones; 70% to 85% are singletons. The receptor comes from a woman older than 75 with acute or convalescent COVID-19. The sequenced sample was peripheral blood. The gene calls are TRBV19 and TRBJ2-7; 8 bases agree with TRBD2. DNA of the CDR3: TGTGCCAGTAGCGATCCCCCTAGCGGGCTCTACGAGCAGTACTTC. The encoded protein is CASSDPPSGLYEQYF.